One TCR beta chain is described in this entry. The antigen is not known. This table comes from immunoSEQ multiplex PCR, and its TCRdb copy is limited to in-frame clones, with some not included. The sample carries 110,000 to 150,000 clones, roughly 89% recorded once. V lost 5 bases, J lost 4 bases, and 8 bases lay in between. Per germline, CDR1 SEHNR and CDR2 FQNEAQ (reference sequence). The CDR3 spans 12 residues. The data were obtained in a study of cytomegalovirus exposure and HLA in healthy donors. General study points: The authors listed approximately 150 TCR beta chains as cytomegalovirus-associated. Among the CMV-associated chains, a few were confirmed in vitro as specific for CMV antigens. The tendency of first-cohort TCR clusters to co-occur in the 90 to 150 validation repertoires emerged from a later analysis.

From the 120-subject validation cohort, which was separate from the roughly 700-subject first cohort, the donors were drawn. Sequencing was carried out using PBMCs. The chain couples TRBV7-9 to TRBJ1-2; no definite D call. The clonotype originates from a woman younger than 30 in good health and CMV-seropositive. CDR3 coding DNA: TGTGCCAGCAGCCCCGTCTTCTATGGCTACACCTTC. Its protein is CASSPVFYGYTF. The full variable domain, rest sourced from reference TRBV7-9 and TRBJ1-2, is DTGVSQNPRHKITKRGQNVTFRCDPISEHNRLYWYRQTLGQGPEFLTYFQNEAQLEKSRLLSDRFSAERPKGSFSTLEIQRTEQGDSAMYLCASSPVFYGYTFGSGTRLTVV.